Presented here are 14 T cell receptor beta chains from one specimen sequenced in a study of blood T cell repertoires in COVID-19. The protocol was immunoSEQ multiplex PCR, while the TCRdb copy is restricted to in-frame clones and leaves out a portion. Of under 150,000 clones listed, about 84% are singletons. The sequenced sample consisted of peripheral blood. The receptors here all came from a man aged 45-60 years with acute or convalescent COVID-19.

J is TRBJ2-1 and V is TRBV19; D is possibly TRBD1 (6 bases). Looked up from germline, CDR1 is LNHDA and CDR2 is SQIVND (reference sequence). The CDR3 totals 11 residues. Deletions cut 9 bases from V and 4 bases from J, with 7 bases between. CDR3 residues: CASQGYNEQFF. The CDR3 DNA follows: TGTGCCAGCCAGGGGTACAATGAGCAGTTCTTC.

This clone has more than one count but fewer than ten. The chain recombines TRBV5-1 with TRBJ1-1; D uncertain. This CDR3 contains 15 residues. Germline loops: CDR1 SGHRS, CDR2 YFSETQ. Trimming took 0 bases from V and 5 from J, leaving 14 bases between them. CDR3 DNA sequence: TGCGCCAGCAGCTTGGCGGGTGGGAGAGAGACTGAAGCTTTCTTT. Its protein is CASSLAGGRETEAFF. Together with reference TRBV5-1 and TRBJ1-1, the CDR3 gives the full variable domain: KAGVTQTPRYLIKTRGQQVTLSCSPISGHRSVSWYQQTPGQGLQFLFEYFSETQRNKGNFPGRFSGRQFSNSRSEMNVSTLELGDSALYLCASSLAGGRETEAFFGQGTRLTVV.

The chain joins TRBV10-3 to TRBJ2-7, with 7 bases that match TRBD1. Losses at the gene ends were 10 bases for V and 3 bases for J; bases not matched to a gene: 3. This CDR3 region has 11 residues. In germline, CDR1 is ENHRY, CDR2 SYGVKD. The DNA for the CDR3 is TGTGCCACGGGACAGAACTACGAGCAGTACGTC. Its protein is CATGQNYEQYV.

The CDR3 bases are TGTGCCAGCAGTTTAAATCCTGGACAGGGTTTGAATGGCTACACCTTC. Residues: CASSLNPGQGLNGYTF. V gene TRBV28 combines with J gene TRBJ1-2; 8 nucleotides line up with TRBD1. This CDR3 is built from 16 residues. CDR1 is MDHEN and CDR2 is SYDVKM in the germline V gene. V shed 2 bases and J 6 bases; nucleotides not matched to a gene: 11.

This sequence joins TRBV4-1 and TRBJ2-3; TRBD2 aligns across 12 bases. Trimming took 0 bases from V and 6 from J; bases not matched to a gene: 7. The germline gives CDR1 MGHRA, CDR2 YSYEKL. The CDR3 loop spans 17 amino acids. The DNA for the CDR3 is TGCGCCAGCAGCCAAGAAGGTGCTAGCGGGGGGGTTGATACGCAGTATTTT. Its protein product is CASSQEGASGGVDTQYF.

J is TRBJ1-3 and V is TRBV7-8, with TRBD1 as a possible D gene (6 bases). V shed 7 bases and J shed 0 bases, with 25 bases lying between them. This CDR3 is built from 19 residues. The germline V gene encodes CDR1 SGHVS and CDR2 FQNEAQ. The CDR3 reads CASTSRRTAPGGSGNTIYF. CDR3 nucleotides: TGTGCCAGCACCTCCCGCCGGACAGCTCCGGGAGGCTCTGGAAACACCATATATTTT.

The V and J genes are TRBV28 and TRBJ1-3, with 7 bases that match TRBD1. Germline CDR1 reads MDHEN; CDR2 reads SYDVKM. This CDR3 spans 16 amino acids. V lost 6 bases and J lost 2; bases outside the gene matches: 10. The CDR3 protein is CASSTSSQGAGNTIYF. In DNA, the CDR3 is TGTGCCAGCAGCACCAGTAGCCAGGGGGCTGGAAACACCATATATTTT.

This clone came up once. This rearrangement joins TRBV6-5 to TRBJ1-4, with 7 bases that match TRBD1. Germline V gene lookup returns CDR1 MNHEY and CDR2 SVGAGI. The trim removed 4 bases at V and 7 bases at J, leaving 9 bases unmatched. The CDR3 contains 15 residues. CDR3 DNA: TGTGCCAGCAGTTCGACAGGGAACCCAACTGAAAAACTGTTTTTT. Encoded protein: CASSSTGNPTEKLFF.

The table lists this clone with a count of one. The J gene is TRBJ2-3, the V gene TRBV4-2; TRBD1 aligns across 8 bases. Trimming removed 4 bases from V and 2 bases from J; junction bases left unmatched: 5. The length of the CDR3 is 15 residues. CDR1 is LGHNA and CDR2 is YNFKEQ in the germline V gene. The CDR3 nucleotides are TGTGCCAGCAGCCGTCACAGGGGGACCACAGATACGCAGTATTTT. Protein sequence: CASSRHRGTTDTQYF.

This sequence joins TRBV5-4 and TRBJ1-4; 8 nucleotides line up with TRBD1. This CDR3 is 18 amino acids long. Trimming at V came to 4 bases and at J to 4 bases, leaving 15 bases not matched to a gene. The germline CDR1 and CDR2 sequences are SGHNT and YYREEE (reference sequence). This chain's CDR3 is CASSTRQGKGVSNEKLFF. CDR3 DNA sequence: TGTGCCAGCAGCACGCGACAGGGGAAGGGGGTTAGTAATGAAAAACTGTTTTTT.

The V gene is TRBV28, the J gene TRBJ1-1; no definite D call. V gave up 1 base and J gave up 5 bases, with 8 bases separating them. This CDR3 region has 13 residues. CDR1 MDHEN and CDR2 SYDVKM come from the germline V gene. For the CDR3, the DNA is TGTGCCAGCAGTTTATCAGGTACAACTGAAGCTTTCTTT. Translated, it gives CASSLSGTTEAFF.

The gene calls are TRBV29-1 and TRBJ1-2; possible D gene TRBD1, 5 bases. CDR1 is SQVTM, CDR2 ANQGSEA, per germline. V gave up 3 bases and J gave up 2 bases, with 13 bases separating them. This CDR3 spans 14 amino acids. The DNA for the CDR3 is TGCAGCGTTGACCCTTTAGGACAAAACTATGGCTACACCTTC. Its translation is CSVDPLGQNYGYTF. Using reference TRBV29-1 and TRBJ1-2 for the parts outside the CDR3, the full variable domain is SAVISQKPSRDICQRGTSLTIQCQVDSQVTMMFWYRQQPGQSLTLIATANQGSEATYESGFVIDKFPISRPNLTFSTLTVSNMSPEDSSIYLCSVDPLGQNYGYTFGSGTRLTVV.

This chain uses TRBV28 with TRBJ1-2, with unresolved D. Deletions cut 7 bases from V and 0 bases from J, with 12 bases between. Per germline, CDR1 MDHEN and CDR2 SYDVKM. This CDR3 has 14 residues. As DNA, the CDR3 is TGTGCCAGCACCCCCGCCGGGGCTAACTATGGCTACACCTTC. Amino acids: CASTPAGANYGYTF.

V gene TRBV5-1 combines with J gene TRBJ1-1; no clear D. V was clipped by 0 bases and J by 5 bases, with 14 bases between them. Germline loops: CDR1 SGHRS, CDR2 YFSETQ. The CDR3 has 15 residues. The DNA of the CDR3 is TGCGCCAGCAGCTTGGGAGGGAGCCTAGGGACTGAAGCTTTCTTT. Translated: CASSLGGSLGTEAFF.